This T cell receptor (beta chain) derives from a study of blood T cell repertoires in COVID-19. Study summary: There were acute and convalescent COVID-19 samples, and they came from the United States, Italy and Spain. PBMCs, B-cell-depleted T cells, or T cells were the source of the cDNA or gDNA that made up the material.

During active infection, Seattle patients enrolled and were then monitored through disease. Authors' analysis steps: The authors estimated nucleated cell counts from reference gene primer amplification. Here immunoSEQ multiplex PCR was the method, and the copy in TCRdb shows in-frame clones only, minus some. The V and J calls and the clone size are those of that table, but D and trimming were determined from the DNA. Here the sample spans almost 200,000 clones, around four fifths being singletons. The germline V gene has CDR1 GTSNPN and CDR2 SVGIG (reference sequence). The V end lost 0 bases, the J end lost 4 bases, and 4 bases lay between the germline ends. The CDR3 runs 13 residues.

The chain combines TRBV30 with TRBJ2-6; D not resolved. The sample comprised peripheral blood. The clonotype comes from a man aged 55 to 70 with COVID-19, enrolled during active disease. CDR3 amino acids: CAWSVAGANVLTF. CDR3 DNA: TGTGCCTGGAGTGTCGCGGGGGCCAACGTCCTGACTTTC.